The text below deals with one TCR beta chain. The sample belongs to a study of cytomegalovirus exposure and HLA in healthy donors. The germline gives CDR1 SGHRS, CDR2 YFSETQ. V lost 4 bases and J lost 4, with 18 bases in between. The CDR3 consists of 16 residues. The study ran its PCR with 60 Vbeta and 13 Jbeta primers. Repertoires were generated with immunoSEQ multiplex PCR, while TCRdb's copy carries only in-frame clones and drops some. The table lists about 130,000 clones, over 70% of them singletons. The sample comprised PBMCs. The receptor was derived from a woman in her fifties or sixties in good health and CMV-seropositive. The chain couples TRBV5-1 to TRBJ2-1; a possible D gene is TRBD1 (5 bases). The CDR3 region has the DNA TGCGCCAGCAGCAATGGGGCCGCGGACCTTTACAATGAGCAGTTCTTC. Amino acid sequence: CASSNGAADLYNEQFF.